The 10 T cell receptor beta chains listed next were all sequenced from one sample in a study of control samples from healthy donors and cancer patients. The data were produced by immunoSEQ multiplex PCR, yet TCRdb's version contains in-frame clones alone and is incomplete. Of about 69,000 clones listed, about four fifths are singletons. What was sequenced was PBMCs. The receptors come from a woman aged 45-59 years with lung cancer.

The rearrangement joins TRBV7-9 to TRBJ1-2; D possibly corresponds to TRBD1 (5 bases). Germline loops: CDR1 SEHNR, CDR2 FQNEAQ (reference sequence). The CDR3 is made up of 12 amino acids. The V end lost 11 bases, the J end lost 4 bases, and 14 bases lay between the germline ends. Here the CDR3 DNA reads TGTGCCGTTCGGGGCGGTTCCTATGGCTACACCTTC. Translation gives CAVRGGSYGYTF.

This chain connects TRBV24-1 to TRBJ2-5, with D perhaps matching TRBD1 (6 bases). V lost 5 bases and J 1 base, leaving 10 bases between the germline ends. The germline V gene encodes CDR1 KGHDR and CDR2 SFDVKD. The CDR3 loop spans 14 amino acids. This CDR3 reads CATSGGQFQETQYF. The CDR3 nucleotides are TGTGCCACCAGTGGGGGGCAGTTCCAAGAGACCCAGTACTTC.

This chain connects TRBV9 to TRBJ1-1; 7 nucleotides align to TRBD1. This CDR3 is 15 amino acids long. The ends lost 4 bases at V and 3 bases at J; junction bases unmatched: 9. The germline V gene encodes CDR1 SGDLS and CDR2 YYNGEE. Written as DNA, the CDR3 is TGTGCCAGCAGCCCACTGGACAGGCCATACACTGAAGCTTTCTTT. Protein: CASSPLDRPYTEAFF. The whole variable domain, filled in from reference TRBV9 and TRBJ1-1, reads DSGVTQTPKHLITATGQRVTLRCSPRSGDLSVYWYQQSLDQGLQFLIQYYNGEERAKGNILERFSAQQFPDLHSELNLSSLELGDSALYFCASSPLDRPYTEAFFGQGTRLTVV.

The chain links TRBV15 to TRBJ2-5; tentatively, D is TRBD2 (6 bases). Germline lookup yields CDR1 LNHNV and CDR2 YYDKDF (reference sequence). The CDR3 length is 17 residues. With 3 bases removed from V and 2 bases from J, the gap between germline ends came to 19 bases. CDR3 in amino acids: CATSRGRRDSLQETQYF. CDR3 DNA: TGTGCCACCAGCAGGGGGCGGAGGGATTCACTACAAGAGACCCAGTACTTC.

The chain carries TRBV5-6 and TRBJ2-7, with 7 bases matching TRBD1. The germline gives CDR1 SGHDT, CDR2 YYEEEE. CDR3 size: 16 residues. Trimming removed 3 bases from V and 4 bases from J; junction bases left unmatched: 13. CDR3 nucleotides: TGTGCCAGCAGCTGGTTCCGGGACAGCCCTTATTACGAGCAGTACTTC. This encodes CASSWFRDSPYYEQYF. Full variable domain (remainder filled in from reference TRBV5-6 and TRBJ2-7): DAGVTQSPTHLIKTRGQQVTLRCSPKSGHDTVSWYQQALGQGPQFIFQYYEEEERQRGNFPDRFSGHQFPNYSSELNVNALLLGDSALYLCASSWFRDSPYYEQYFGPGTRLTVT.

This chain joins TRBV6-5 and TRBJ1-4, with TRBD1 identical over 7 bases. CDR1 and CDR2 (germline): MNHEY, SVGAGI. J was trimmed by 4 bases and V by 8 bases; bases with no gene match: 7. The CDR3 has 14 residues. The DNA for the CDR3 is TGTGCCAGCGGTCAGGACAGGTTTAATGAAAAACTGTTTTTT. It translates to CASGQDRFNEKLFF.

The J gene is TRBJ1-1, the V gene TRBV4-1; D not certain. Germline CDR1 is MGHRA and CDR2 is YSYEKL. The V gene lost 4 bases and the J gene lost 1 base, with 10 bases spanning the gap. The length of the CDR3 is 14 residues. The CDR3 bases are TGCGCCAGCAGCCCCGGAAACGGGAACACTGAAGCTTTCTTT. Its translation: CASSPGNGNTEAFF.

The chain joins TRBV25-1 to TRBJ1-2, with D perhaps TRBD1 (6 bases). CDR1 and CDR2 from the germline V gene are MGHDK and SYGVNS. The V and J ends lost 3 bases and 0 bases respectively, with 8 bases between them. The CDR3 runs 14 residues. CDR3 sequence (DNA): TGTGCCAGCAGTGACGGGGGCTCTAACTATGGCTACACCTTC. This codes for CASSDGGSNYGYTF.

The chain uses TRBV5-6 and TRBJ2-1; no reliable D call. Per germline, CDR1 SGHDT and CDR2 YYEEEE. This CDR3 has 11 residues. V was pared by 0 bases and J by 6 bases, with 1 base between. Written as DNA, the CDR3 is TGTGCCAGCAGCTTGGGCAATGAGCAGTTCTTC. Translating it yields CASSLGNEQFF.

This clone appeared once. The chain joins TRBV19 to TRBJ2-7; D is uncertain. CDR3 size: 15 residues. Trimming removed 0 bases at V and 0 bases at J, with 9 bases between. CDR1 and CDR2 from the germline V gene are LNHDA and SQIVND (reference sequence). Here the CDR3 reads CASSIDGRSSYEQYF. In DNA, the CDR3 is TGTGCCAGTAGTATAGATGGCAGAAGCTCCTACGAGCAGTACTTC. Full variable domain (rest looked up from reference TRBV19 and TRBJ2-7): DGGITQSPKYLFRKEGQNVTLSCEQNLNHDAMYWYRQDPGQGLRLIYYSQIVNDFQKGDIAEGYSVSREKKESFPLTVTSAQKNPTAFYLCASSIDGRSSYEQYFGPGTRLTVT.